This T cell receptor (beta chain) was sequenced in a study of vaccination and CD4 T cells after COVID-19. Study summary: Spike peptides, overlapping and drawn from SARS-CoV-2, HCoV-NL63, HCoV-OC43 and HCoV-229E, were used to stimulate cells.

Trimming took 3 bases from V and 1 from J, leaving 18 bases between them. CDR1 is SEHNR, CDR2 FQNEAQ, per germline (reference sequence). This CDR3 comprises 17 residues. This clonotype has more than one count but fewer than ten. Antigen unknown. Treatment given: approximately nine-day PBMC culture with coronavirus spike peptide pools or control peptides (ViraFEST assay). Sequencing of cultured CD4+ T cell DNA used the Oncomine TCR Beta short-read assay. After culture, CD4+ T cells served as the source for genomic DNA extraction. MiXCR, run by TCRdb on the PCR reads, gives a single entry per CDR3 protein. The data contain roughly 13,000 distinct CDR3 sequences, roughly 70% of them singletons.

This chain links TRBV7-9 with TRBJ2-5, with TRBD1 as a possible D gene (6 bases). The receptor was derived from a human donor who had recovered from COVID-19. The specimen was CD4+ T cells from blood, cultured in vitro. In DNA, the CDR3 is TGTGCCAGCAGCTTCAATGTAGGGTCAGGGGCCCAAGAGACCCAGTACTTC. Translated: CASSFNVGSGAQETQYF. The entire variable domain, with the rest obtained from reference TRBV7-9 and TRBJ2-5, is as follows: DTGVSQNPRHKITKRGQNVTFRCDPISEHNRLYWYRQTLGQGPEFLTYFQNEAQLEKSRLLSDRFSAERPKGSFSTLEIQRTEQGDSAMYLCASSFNVGSGAQETQYFGPGTRLLVL.